This T cell receptor (beta chain) was found in a study of cytomegalovirus exposure and HLA in healthy donors. Findings of the study overall: When analyzed later, a missense DCLRE1C variant was found to be linked to TCR beta V- and J-gene trimming. The study recorded 160 or so TCR beta chains that were cytomegalovirus-associated. Later, an analysis found that common viral pathogens appeared to be linked with several of the most significant clusters.

Notes on this clone: Its antigen is as yet unknown.

The PCR was carried out with 60 Vbeta primers and 13 Jbeta primers. Sequenced by immunoSEQ multiplex PCR; TCRdb stores in-frame clones only, minus some. This table has 150,000 to 200,000 clones, around 85% appearing once. Germline CDR1 LGHNT, CDR2 FRNRAP. V lost 0 bases and J 5 bases, leaving 10 bases between the germline ends. This CDR3 has 14 residues. The chain recombines TRBV12-5 with TRBJ2-5, with D possibly TRBD2 on 6 matching bases. This receptor was taken from a human donor in good health. Specimen: PBMCs. This chain's CDR3 is CASGLVGTEETQYF. CDR3 DNA: TGTGCTAGTGGTTTGGTAGGGACTGAGGAGACCCAGTACTTC.